Listed here are 13 T cell receptor beta chains from one sample, sequenced in a study of breast tumors, draining lymph nodes, adjacent tissues (TCRdb year 2016). Lymph node samples were obtained from the axillary draining lymph nodes of breast cancer patients. Libraries were made using multiplex PCR. Sequenced using an Illumina HiSeq 2000. TCRdb's own reprocessing of the public reads used fastp at Q25 and MiXCR and kept productive beta chains. Entries are consolidated by CDR3 protein sequence, retaining the most common genes and DNA. The sample contains roughly 80,000 distinct CDR3 sequences, approximately 19% of them found a single time. The top ten constitute around 2.5% of the sample. The sequenced sample was axillary lymph node tissue. The receptors derive from a female donor with breast cancer. Some clones in this sample may be carry-over from other donors' samples.

This chain links TRBV28 with TRBJ1-5, with D tentatively TRBD1 (5 bases). Germline CDR1 is MDHEN and CDR2 is SYDVKM. V lost 1 base and J 0 bases, leaving 13 bases between the germline ends. The CDR3 consists of 17 residues. CDR3 in DNA: TGTGCCAGCAGTTTATTGGGTGGGGCCGGTAGCAATCAGCCCCAGCATTTT. Protein sequence: CASSLLGGAGSNQPQHF.

This clonotype was picked up many times. This sequence joins TRBV20-1 and TRBJ2-7; D is unresolved. The CDR3 covers 11 residues. V dropped 3 bases and J dropped 4 bases, with 7 bases sitting between them. Germline-derived CDR1 and CDR2 are DFQATT and SNEGSKA (reference sequence). In DNA form, the CDR3 reads TGCAGTGCTAGTGCGGAGTACGAGCAGTACTTC. As protein: CSASAEYEQYF.

This clonotype was observed a handful of times. A much larger clone is a single base away; this may be a read error. CDR3 region: CSANEGGRPYNEQLF. CDR3 sequence (DNA): TGCAGTGCTAATGAGGGCGGGAGGCCCTACAATGAGCAGCTCTTC. V gene TRBV20-1 combines with J gene TRBJ2-1; 8 bases fit TRBD2. The CDR3 totals 15 residues. From germline, CDR1 is DFQATT and CDR2 SNEGSKA (reference sequence).

Remarks on this clonotype: Given a much more abundant clone one base away, this may be a read error. The chain has TRBV11-2 and TRBJ2-1, with D possibly matching TRBD1 (5 bases). V lost 5 bases and J 1 base, leaving 27 bases between the germline ends. Looked up from germline, CDR1 is SGHAT and CDR2 is FQNNGV. This CDR3 spans 20 amino acids. The DNA of the CDR3 is TGTGCCAGCAGCGGACAACAATCCCCTGATTACAAGACTTCCTACAATGAGCAGTTCTTC. As protein: CASSGQQSPDYKTSYNEQFF.

This clonotype was counted ten times or more. The V call is TRBV5-8, the J call TRBJ2-7, with D possibly being TRBD2 (7 bases). CDR1 is SGHTS, CDR2 YDEGEE, per germline. The CDR3 has 13 amino acids. Trimming left V 5 bases short and J 7 bases short, with 16 bases between. DNA for the CDR3: TGTGCCAGCAGATCTACAGGGAGGGGAGAGCAGTACTTC. This encodes CASRSTGRGEQYF.

This clonotype showed up many times. The V call is TRBV14, the J call TRBJ2-7; D not resolved. V was pared by 0 bases and J by 6 bases, with 12 bases between. The CDR3 spans 14 residues. CDR1 SGHDN and CDR2 FVKESK come from the germline V gene. CDR3 sequence reads: CASSQEVGRSEQYF. Written as DNA, the CDR3 is TGTGCCAGCAGCCAAGAAGTTGGAAGGTCCGAGCAGTACTTC.

This clonotype was seen ten or more times. The V and J genes are TRBV7-6 and TRBJ2-5, with a tentative D call TRBD2 (6 bases). Deletions cut 10 bases from V and 2 bases from J, with 17 bases between. Germline CDR1 reads SGHVS; CDR2 reads FNYEAQ. This CDR3 comprises 14 residues. The DNA for the CDR3 is TGTGCCATCGGGGGTAGAGGGCTGCAAGAGACCCAGTACTTC. As protein: CAIGGRGLQETQYF.

The table lists this clonotype with many counts. The CDR3 spells CASSDPRGYTF. CDR3 sequence (DNA): TGTGCCAGCAGCGACCCGAGGGGCTACACCTTC. The chain joins TRBV5-4 to TRBJ1-2; D unclear. The CDR3 is 11 residues long. V was shortened by 4 bases and J by 8 bases, with 9 bases between the two germline ends. Per germline, CDR1 SGHNT and CDR2 YYREEE (reference sequence).

This clonotype was seen many times. The chain is built from TRBV19 and TRBJ1-5; the D is unclear. V lost 5 bases, J lost 0 bases, and 11 bases lay in between. Germline V gene data show CDR1 as LNHDA and CDR2 as SQIVND (reference sequence). The CDR3 consists of 15 residues. The CDR3 loop is CASSRGEYSNQPQHF. The CDR3 DNA reads as TGTGCCAGTAGTCGAGGAGAATATAGCAATCAGCCCCAGCATTTT.

This clonotype was found many times. The rearrangement links TRBV11-2 to TRBJ2-3, with 12 bases aligning to TRBD2. V was pared by 5 bases and J by 2 bases, with 8 bases of the junction left unmatched. The CDR3 spans 17 residues. The germline gives CDR1 SGHAT, CDR2 FQNNGV. The CDR3 nucleotides read TGTGCCAGCAGCCCGTGGACTAGCGGGACCCTCACAGATACGCAGTATTTT. Encoded protein: CASSPWTSGTLTDTQYF.

Ten or more counts support this clonotype. The CDR3 spells CASTRWGAKGYTF. In nucleotides, the CDR3 is TGTGCCAGCACCCGGTGGGGGGCGAAGGGCTACACCTTC. The rearrangement joins TRBV25-1 to TRBJ1-2; D possibly corresponds to TRBD1 (6 bases). The V end lost 7 bases, the J end lost 8 bases, and 17 bases lay between the germline ends. There are 13 residues in the CDR3. CDR1 and CDR2 from the germline V gene are MGHDK and SYGVNS.

This clonotype was seen many times. The chain recombines TRBV20-1 with TRBJ2-5, with TRBD2 identical over 8 bases. Germline assignment: CDR1 DFQATT and CDR2 SNEGSKA (reference sequence). The CDR3 is 15 residues long. Unmatched junction bases numbered 10, after V lost 6 bases and J lost 1 base. CDR3 sequence (DNA): TGCAGTGCCCTTCTCTACGGGAGGGTCCAAGAGACCCAGTACTTC. As protein: CSALLYGRVQETQYF.

This clonotype was observed once. Given a much more abundant clone one base away, this may be a read error. The genes are TRBV13 and TRBJ2-1; no firm D call. CDR3 length equals 13 residues. CDR1 and CDR2 from the germline V gene are PRHDT and FYEKMQ (reference sequence). The CDR3 bases are TGTGCCAGCAGCCATCCGAAAGACAATGAGCAGCTCTTC. Its translation: CASSHPKDNEQLF.